The 30 T cell receptor beta chains below were found in one sample sequenced in a study of shared clonotypes between healthy human individuals. Data came from immunoSEQ multiplex PCR; TCRdb stores just in-frame clones and leaves some out. The sample has around 1.9 million clones; under 95% are singletons. Terminally differentiated effector memory CD45RA+ cells were excluded from the naive CD8 cells, which were CD45RO-negative and positively selected for CCR7. Input material: naive CD8+ T cells from PBMCs. The source of these receptors is a man younger than 30 in good health. Some clones in this sample may be carry-over from other donors' samples.

The gene calls are TRBV5-6 and TRBJ1-3; 7 bases line up with TRBD1. This CDR3 spans 17 amino acids. V dropped 3 bases and J dropped 8; count of bases not matched to a gene: 17. CDR1 and CDR2 (germline): SGHDT, YYEEEE. The CDR3 coding sequence is TGTGCCAGCAGCTCGCACACTGGACAGGAGACGGGATACACCATATATTTT. Amino acid sequence: CASSSHTGQETGYTIYF.

The chain carries TRBV27 and TRBJ2-7; perhaps TRBD2 as D (6 bases). Germline-derived CDR1 and CDR2 are MNHEY and SMNVEV (reference sequence). The ends were cut back, 10 bases at V and 4 bases at J, with 17 bases in the middle. This CDR3 has 13 residues. The CDR3 loop reads CATQNPGGYEQYF. CDR3 bases: TGTGCCACACAAAACCCTGGGGGGTACGAGCAGTACTTC.

Points on this clone: Other DNA sequences in this sample translate to the same CDR3. The rearrangement links TRBV5-6 to TRBJ2-5, with 10 nucleotides matching TRBD1. CDR1 SGHDT and CDR2 YYEEEE come from the germline V gene. The CDR3 contains 14 residues. V lost 2 bases, J lost 3 bases, and 1 base stayed unmatched. As DNA, the CDR3 is TGTGCCAGCAGCTTTGGGACAGGGGAAGAGACCCAGTACTTC. Residues: CASSFGTGEETQYF.

This chain connects TRBV7-2 to TRBJ2-2, with D unclear. Between the trimmed V and J ends, which lost 5 bases and 9 bases, there was a span of 13 bases. Germline loops: CDR1 SGHTA, CDR2 FQGNSA. CDR3 length: 13 amino acids. CDR3 nucleotide sequence: TGTGCCAGCAGCACGCTACCGATGTGGGAGCTGTTTTTT. As protein: CASSTLPMWELFF.

The V call is TRBV5-8, the J call TRBJ2-1; TRBD1 or TRBD2 may be the D gene (5 bases each). The germline V gene has CDR1 SGHTS and CDR2 YDEGEE. Trimming removed 0 bases at V and 1 base at J, with 17 bases between. This CDR3 is built from 18 residues. The CDR3 nucleotides read TGTGCCAGCAGCTTGGGTTGGGGGATAACTGAGTCCTACAATGAGCAGTTCTTC. It translates to CASSLGWGITESYNEQFF. Full variable domain (outside the CDR3, taken from reference TRBV5-8 and TRBJ2-1): EAGVTQSPTHLIKTRGQQATLRCSPISGHTSVYWYQQALGLGLQFLLWYDEGEERNRGNFPPRFSGRQFPNYSSELNVNALELEDSALYLCASSLGWGITESYNEQFFGPGTRLTVL.

This clone occurred once. The V gene is TRBV7-8, the J gene TRBJ2-7; 11 nucleotides agree with TRBD2. The trim removed 0 bases at V and 4 bases at J, leaving 8 bases unmatched. CDR1 SGHVS and CDR2 FQNEAQ come from the germline V gene. This CDR3 region has 17 residues. CDR3 residues: CASSLAISSGRSYEQYF. The CDR3 DNA follows: TGTGCCAGCAGCTTAGCGATATCTAGCGGGAGGAGTTACGAGCAGTACTTC.

The chain employs TRBV27 and TRBJ1-1; D uncertain. Per germline, CDR1 MNHEY and CDR2 SMNVEV (reference sequence). The CDR3 has 14 residues. V dropped 2 bases and J dropped 3 bases, with 10 bases sitting between them. The CDR3 nucleotides are TGTGCCAGCAGTTTAATAAGGAGTGACACTGAAGCTTTCTTT. This sequence encodes CASSLIRSDTEAFF.

The rearrangement links TRBV28 to TRBJ1-5; TRBD1 might be the D (5 bases). This CDR3 has 16 residues. The germline V gene encodes CDR1 MDHEN and CDR2 SYDVKM. The germline V and J ends were trimmed by 4 bases and 2 bases, with 15 bases remaining between them. The CDR3 sequence: CASSSAGIWGNQPQHF. The CDR3 DNA reads TGTGCCAGCAGTTCCGCAGGGATCTGGGGCAATCAGCCCCAGCATTTT.

This chain uses TRBV7-7 with TRBJ2-1, with TRBD2 as a possible D gene (6 bases). Trimming took 5 bases from V and 9 from J, leaving 17 bases between them. This CDR3 region has 14 residues. The germline V gene has CDR1 SSHAT and CDR2 FNYEAQ (reference sequence). As DNA, the CDR3 is TGTGCCAGCAGCCCGGGACCCCTCGGGAGTGAGCAGTTCTTC. As protein: CASSPGPLGSEQFF.

This chain joins TRBV5-5 and TRBJ2-7; 8 bases align to TRBD1. With 4 bases clipped from V and 4 bases from J, the junction kept 7 bases outside the gene matches. Germline values: CDR1 SGHKS, CDR2 YYEKEE (reference sequence). CDR3 size: 14 residues. CDR3 coding DNA: TGTGCCAGCAGCATCGGACAGGGCGGTTACGAGCAGTACTTC. As protein: CASSIGQGGYEQYF. Full variable domain (rest looked up from reference TRBV5-5 and TRBJ2-7): DAGVTQSPTHLIKTRGQQVTLRCSPISGHKSVSWYQQVLGQGPQFIFQYYEKEERGRGNFPDRFSARQFPNYSSELNVNALLLGDSALYLCASSIGQGGYEQYFGPGTRLTVT.

The chain links TRBV13 to TRBJ1-2; 9 bases are a match to TRBD1. V was pared by 5 bases and J by 4 bases, with 11 bases of the junction left unmatched. The germline CDR1 and CDR2 sequences are PRHDT and FYEKMQ (reference sequence). This CDR3 spans 16 amino acids. The CDR3 loop is CASSQAGTGRFYGYTF. The CDR3 coding sequence is TGTGCCAGCAGCCAGGCCGGGACAGGGAGATTCTATGGCTACACCTTC.

The chain links TRBV19 to TRBJ2-7, with 7 bases aligning to TRBD2. The CDR3 runs to 15 residues. V shed 3 bases, J shed 3 bases, and the junction held 8 bases outside the gene matches. Germline assignment: CDR1 LNHDA and CDR2 SQIVND (reference sequence). The CDR3 here is CASSINAGVFYEQYF. DNA of the CDR3: TGTGCCAGTAGTATTAACGCGGGAGTGTTCTACGAGCAGTACTTC.

The rearrangement joins TRBV9 to TRBJ1-1; TRBD1 matches at 9 bases. Germline CDR1 reads SGDLS; CDR2 reads YYNGEE. CDR3 size: 14 residues. V gave up 2 bases and J gave up 6 bases; unmatched junction bases: 5. The CDR3 is CASSVDRGSAEAFF. In nucleotides, the CDR3 is TGTGCCAGCAGCGTGGACAGGGGAAGCGCTGAAGCTTTCTTT.

This clone was counted once. The chain has TRBV7-8 and TRBJ2-3, with TRBD2 as a possible D gene (6 bases). The CDR3 sequence is 15 residues long. V dropped 10 bases and J dropped 3 bases, with 20 bases sitting between them. Germline V gene sequence: CDR1 SGHVS, CDR2 FQNEAQ. In DNA, the CDR3 is TGTGCCACCCGACCCGCTAGCGTGTTTACAGATACGCAGTATTTT. Its translation: CATRPASVFTDTQYF.

This CDR3 reads CAWRGPGTSAYEQYF. CDR3 DNA sequence: TGTGCCTGGAGGGGCCCCGGGACATCAGCCTACGAGCAGTACTTC. The chain employs TRBV30 and TRBJ2-5; D is possibly TRBD1 (6 bases). The J call is doubtful: the DNA matches TRBJ2-7 better. Germline-derived CDR1 and CDR2 are GTSNPN and SVGIG (reference sequence). This CDR3 has 15 residues.

The chain uses TRBV4-3 and TRBJ2-7; TRBD1 aligns across 10 bases. The CDR3 contains 14 residues. With 4 bases clipped from V and 7 bases from J, the junction kept 7 bases outside the gene matches. Looked up from germline, CDR1 is LGHNA and CDR2 is YSLEER. The CDR3 here is CASSPGTGAGEQYF. Written as DNA, the CDR3 is TGCGCCAGCAGCCCGGGGACAGGGGCCGGTGAGCAGTACTTC.

The V call is TRBV5-1, the J call TRBJ2-1; a possible D gene is TRBD1 (5 bases). The CDR3 has 16 residues. Germline CDR1 reads SGHRS; CDR2 reads YFSETQ. V lost 3 bases to trimming and J lost 6 bases, with 19 bases between them. The CDR3 DNA reads TGCGCCAGCAGCTCGGGCGGTTTCAGGGTTGTCAATGAGCAGTTCTTC. The encoded protein is CASSSGGFRVVNEQFF.

The V call is TRBV7-6, the J call TRBJ2-7, with TRBD1 matching 10 bases. Per the germline V gene, CDR1 is SGHVS and CDR2 is FNYEAQ. This CDR3 is 13 amino acids long. Trimming took 5 bases from V and 6 from J; bases not matched to a gene: 4. CDR3 sequence (DNA): TGTGCCAGCAGCCCGGGACAGGGGAGCGAGCAGTACTTC. Translated, it gives CASSPGQGSEQYF.

The gene calls are TRBV28 and TRBJ1-1; 7 bases match TRBD1. This CDR3 has 14 residues. With 6 bases clipped from V and 8 bases from J, the junction kept 12 bases outside the gene matches. Germline loops: CDR1 MDHEN, CDR2 SYDVKM. The CDR3 nucleotides are TGTGCCAGCAGCCGGGATATACAGGGGTCGGAAGCTTTCTTT. This encodes CASSRDIQGSEAFF.

The chain recombines TRBV6-1 with TRBJ2-1; 12 nucleotides agree with TRBD2. J was trimmed by 9 bases and V by 5 bases; bases with no gene match: 8. Germline assignment: CDR1 MNHNS and CDR2 SASEGT. The CDR3 consists of 15 residues. The CDR3 nucleotides read TGTGCCAGCAGTCGTCGACTAGCGGGAGTGGTTGAGCAGTTCTTC. This sequence encodes CASSRRLAGVVEQFF.

This clone has only a few counts. This rearrangement joins TRBV9 to TRBJ1-1; D is possibly TRBD1 (6 bases). Trimming stripped 0 bases from V and 0 bases from J, with 12 bases between. Germline lookup yields CDR1 SGDLS and CDR2 YYNGEE. The CDR3 is 16 residues long. Here the CDR3 reads CASSVAGGQMNTEAFF. Here the CDR3 DNA reads TGTGCCAGCAGCGTAGCGGGGGGGCAGATGAACACTGAAGCTTTCTTT.

This clone showed up just once. The V call is TRBV5-1, the J call TRBJ2-1, with 8 bases lining up with TRBD2. The CDR3 extends over 15 amino acids. The ends lost 6 bases at V and 2 bases at J; junction bases unmatched: 7. Germline CDR1 SGHRS, CDR2 YFSETQ. DNA of the CDR3: TGCGCCAGCACACCGGGACTAGGAACCTACAATGAGCAGTTCTTC. Translated, it gives CASTPGLGTYNEQFF. Full variable domain (missing parts from reference TRBV5-1 and TRBJ2-1): KAGVTQTPRYLIKTRGQQVTLSCSPISGHRSVSWYQQTPGQGLQFLFEYFSETQRNKGNFPGRFSGRQFSNSRSEMNVSTLELGDSALYLCASTPGLGTYNEQFFGPGTRLTVL.

This rearrangement joins TRBV14 to TRBJ1-5; no firm D call. Germline V CDR1 and CDR2: SGHDN, FVKESK. The length of the CDR3 is 14 residues. V lost 4 bases and J 3 bases, leaving 10 bases between the germline ends. The CDR3, as DNA: TGTGCCAGCAGCCCCCCCGGGTACAATCAGCCCCAGCATTTT. It encodes CASSPPGYNQPQHF.

Only one count was recorded for this clone. J is TRBJ2-7 and V is TRBV11-2; TRBD2 matches at 7 bases. Trimming took 6 bases from V and 5 from J; bases not matched to a gene: 10. The CDR3 is made up of 14 amino acids. Per germline, CDR1 SGHAT and CDR2 FQNNGV. The CDR3 region has the DNA TGTGCCAGCAGACCTCGGACTAGTTTGAACGAGCAGTACTTC. Translation: CASRPRTSLNEQYF.

This sequence joins TRBV6-5 and TRBJ2-5; D remains unclear. The CDR3 has 14 residues. CDR1 MNHEY and CDR2 SVGAGI come from the germline V gene. V lost 4 bases, J lost 1 base, and 10 bases lay in between. The CDR3 sequence: CASSSPLSQETQYF. CDR3 sequence (DNA): TGTGCCAGCAGTTCCCCTCTGTCCCAAGAGACCCAGTACTTC.

This clone was counted between two and nine times. The chain has TRBV11-2 and TRBJ1-2, with D possibly matching TRBD1 (6 bases). V lost 4 bases, J lost 4 bases, and 10 bases lay in between. The CDR3 contains 13 residues. Germline CDR1 and CDR2: SGHAT and FQNNGV. CDR3: CASSSQGPYGYTF. The CDR3 DNA sequence: TGTGCCAGCAGCTCCCAGGGGCCCTATGGCTACACCTTC. Full variable domain (rest looked up from reference TRBV11-2 and TRBJ1-2): EAGVAQSPRYKIIEKRQSVAFWCNPISGHATLYWYQQILGQGPKLLIQFQNNGVVDDSQLPKDRFSAERLKGVDSTLKIQPAKLEDSAVYLCASSSQGPYGYTFGSGTRLTVV.

The chain recombines TRBV19 with TRBJ2-1; no clear D. The CDR3 runs 17 residues. Trimming removed 0 bases from V and 0 bases from J, with 12 bases in between. Germline V gives CDR1 LNHDA, CDR2 SQIVND (reference sequence). The CDR3 coding sequence is TGTGCCAGTAGTATAGATTTTTGGGGAAGCTCCTACAATGAGCAGTTCTTC. This sequence encodes CASSIDFWGSSYNEQFF.

This clone has only one observation. The chain is built from TRBV19 and TRBJ2-3, with 7 bases aligning to TRBD1. Germline-derived CDR1 and CDR2 are LNHDA and SQIVND (reference sequence). CDR3 length: 16 residues. Losses at the gene ends were 1 base for V and 6 bases for J; bases not matched to a gene: 10. For the CDR3, the DNA is TGTGCCAGTAGTATAGTCTTTAGAGGGGGCATCGATACGCAGTATTTT. Translation: CASSIVFRGGIDTQYF.

The rearrangement joins TRBV4-3 to TRBJ1-2, with D uncertain. Germline V gene sequence: CDR1 LGHNA, CDR2 YSLEER. Trimming removed 0 bases from V and 6 bases from J, with 11 bases in between. There are 14 residues in the CDR3. CDR3 region: CASSQDGRRNGYTF. The CDR3 region has the DNA TGCGCCAGCAGCCAAGATGGCAGGAGGAATGGCTACACCTTC.

The chain recombines TRBV7-7 with TRBJ2-7; TRBD2 is a possible D gene (5 bases). CDR3 length: 15 residues. The germline CDR1 and CDR2 sequences are SSHAT and FNYEAQ (reference sequence). V shed 5 bases and J shed 0 bases, with 14 bases lying between them. The CDR3 nucleotides are TGTGCCAGCAGCCTCGGGAATGGGGACTCCTACGAGCAGTACTTC. Its translation is CASSLGNGDSYEQYF.